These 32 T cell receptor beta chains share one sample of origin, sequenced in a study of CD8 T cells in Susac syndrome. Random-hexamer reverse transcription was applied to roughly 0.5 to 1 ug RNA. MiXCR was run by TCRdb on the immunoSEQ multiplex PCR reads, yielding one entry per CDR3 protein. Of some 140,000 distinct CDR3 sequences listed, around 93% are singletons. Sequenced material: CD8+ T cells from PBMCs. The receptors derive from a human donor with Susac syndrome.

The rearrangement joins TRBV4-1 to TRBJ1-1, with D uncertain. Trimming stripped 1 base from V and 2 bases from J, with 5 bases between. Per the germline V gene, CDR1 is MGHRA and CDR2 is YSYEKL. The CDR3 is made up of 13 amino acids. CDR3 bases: TGCGCCAGCAGCCAAGTCATTAACACTGAAGCTTTCTTT. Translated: CASSQVINTEAFF.

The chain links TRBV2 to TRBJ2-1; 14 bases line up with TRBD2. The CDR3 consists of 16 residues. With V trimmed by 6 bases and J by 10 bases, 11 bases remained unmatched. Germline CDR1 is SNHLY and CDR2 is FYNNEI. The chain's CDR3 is CASRAGLAGVFGEQFF. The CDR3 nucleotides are TGTGCCAGCAGGGCGGGACTAGCGGGAGTATTCGGAGAGCAGTTCTTC.

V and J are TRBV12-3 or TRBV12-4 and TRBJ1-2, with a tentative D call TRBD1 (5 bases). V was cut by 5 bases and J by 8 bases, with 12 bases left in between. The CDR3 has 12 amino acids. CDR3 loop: CASSNTGSGYTF. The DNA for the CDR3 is TGTGCCAGCAGTAACACAGGCTCGGGCTACACCTTC.

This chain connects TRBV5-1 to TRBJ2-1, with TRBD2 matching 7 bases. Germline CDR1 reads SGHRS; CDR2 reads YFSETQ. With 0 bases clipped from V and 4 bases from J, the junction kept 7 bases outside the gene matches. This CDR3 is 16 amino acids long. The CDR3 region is CASSLEPSGRYNEQFF. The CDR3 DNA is TGCGCCAGCAGCTTGGAGCCTAGCGGTAGATACAATGAGCAGTTCTTC.

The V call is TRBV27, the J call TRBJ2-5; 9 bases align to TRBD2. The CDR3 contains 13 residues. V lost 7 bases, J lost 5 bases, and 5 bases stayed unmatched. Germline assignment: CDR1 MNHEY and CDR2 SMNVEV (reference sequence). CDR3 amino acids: CASKAGGRETQYF. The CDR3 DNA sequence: TGTGCCAGCAAGGCGGGAGGGAGGGAGACCCAGTACTTC.

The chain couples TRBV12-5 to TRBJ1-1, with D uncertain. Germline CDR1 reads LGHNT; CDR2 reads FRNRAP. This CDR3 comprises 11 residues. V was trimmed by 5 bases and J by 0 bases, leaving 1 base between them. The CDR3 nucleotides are TGTGCTAGTGGTCTGAACACTGAAGCTTTCTTT. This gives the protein CASGLNTEAFF.

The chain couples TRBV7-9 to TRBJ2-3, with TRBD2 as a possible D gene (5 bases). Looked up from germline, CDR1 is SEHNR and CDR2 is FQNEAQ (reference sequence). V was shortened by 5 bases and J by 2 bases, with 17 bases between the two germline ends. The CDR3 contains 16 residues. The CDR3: CASSPVVGVLTDTQYF. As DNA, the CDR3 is TGTGCCAGCAGCCCCGTCGTCGGGGTGCTCACAGATACGCAGTATTTT.

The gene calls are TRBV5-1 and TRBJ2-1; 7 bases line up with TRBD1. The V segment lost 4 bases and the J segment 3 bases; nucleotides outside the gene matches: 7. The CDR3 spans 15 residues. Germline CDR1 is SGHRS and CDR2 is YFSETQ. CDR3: CASSQPGQNYNEQFF. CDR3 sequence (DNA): TGCGCCAGCAGCCAGCCGGGACAGAACTACAATGAGCAGTTCTTC.

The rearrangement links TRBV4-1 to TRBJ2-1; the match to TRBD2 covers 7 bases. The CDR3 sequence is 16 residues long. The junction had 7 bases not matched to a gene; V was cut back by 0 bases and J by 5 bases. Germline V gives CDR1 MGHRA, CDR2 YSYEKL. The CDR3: CASSQDGLADDNEQFF. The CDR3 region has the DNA TGCGCCAGCAGCCAAGATGGCCTAGCGGACGACAATGAGCAGTTCTTC.

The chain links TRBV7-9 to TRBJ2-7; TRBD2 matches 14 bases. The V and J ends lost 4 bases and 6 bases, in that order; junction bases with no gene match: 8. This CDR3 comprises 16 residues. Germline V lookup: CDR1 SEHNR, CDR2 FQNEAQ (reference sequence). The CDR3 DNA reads TGTGCCAGCAGCTCAGAGTCGGGACTAGCGGGAGCCGAGCAGTACTTC. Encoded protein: CASSSESGLAGAEQYF.

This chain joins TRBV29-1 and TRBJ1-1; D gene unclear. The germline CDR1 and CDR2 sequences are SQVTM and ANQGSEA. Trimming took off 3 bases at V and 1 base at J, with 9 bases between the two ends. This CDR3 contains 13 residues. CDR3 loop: CSVDLSGNTEAFF. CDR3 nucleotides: TGCAGCGTTGATCTGTCAGGGAACACTGAAGCTTTCTTT.

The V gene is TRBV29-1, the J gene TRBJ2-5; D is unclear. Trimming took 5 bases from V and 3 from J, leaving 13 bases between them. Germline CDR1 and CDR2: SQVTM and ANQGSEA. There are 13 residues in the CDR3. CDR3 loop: CSVPGSVKETQYF. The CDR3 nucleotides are TGCAGCGTTCCCGGAAGTGTTAAAGAGACCCAGTACTTC.

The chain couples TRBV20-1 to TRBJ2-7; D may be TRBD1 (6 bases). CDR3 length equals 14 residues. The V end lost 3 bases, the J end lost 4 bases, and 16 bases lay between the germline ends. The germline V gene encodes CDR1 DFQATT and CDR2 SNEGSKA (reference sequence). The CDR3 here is CSARLGQLPYEQYF. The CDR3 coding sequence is TGCAGTGCTAGGTTGGGACAACTCCCTTACGAGCAGTACTTC.

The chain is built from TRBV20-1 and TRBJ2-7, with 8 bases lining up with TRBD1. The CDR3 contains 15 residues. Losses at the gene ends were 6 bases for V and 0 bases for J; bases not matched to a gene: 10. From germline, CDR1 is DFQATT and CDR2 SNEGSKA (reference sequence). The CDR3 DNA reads TGCAGTGCCACTAGGACAGGGATGAGCTCCTACGAGCAGTACTTC. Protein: CSATRTGMSSYEQYF.

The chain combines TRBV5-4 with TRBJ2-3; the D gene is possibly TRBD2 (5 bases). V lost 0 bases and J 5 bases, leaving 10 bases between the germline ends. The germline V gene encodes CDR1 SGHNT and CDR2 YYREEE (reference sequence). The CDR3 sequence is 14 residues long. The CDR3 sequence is CASSLEGVGDTQYF. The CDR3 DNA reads TGTGCCAGCAGCTTGGAGGGAGTTGGAGATACGCAGTATTTT. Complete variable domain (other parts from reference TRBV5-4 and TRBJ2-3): ETGVTQSPTHLIKTRGQQVTLRCSSQSGHNTVSWYQQALGQGPQFIFQYYREEENGRGNFPPRFSGLQFPNYSSELNVNALELDDSALYLCASSLEGVGDTQYFGPGTRLTVL.

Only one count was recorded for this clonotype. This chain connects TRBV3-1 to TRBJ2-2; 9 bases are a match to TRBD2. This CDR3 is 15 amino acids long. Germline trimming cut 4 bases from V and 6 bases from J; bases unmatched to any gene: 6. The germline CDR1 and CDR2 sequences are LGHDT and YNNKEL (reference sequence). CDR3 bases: TGTGCCAGCAGCCCGACTAGCGGTGACGCCGGGGAGCTGTTTTTT. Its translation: CASSPTSGDAGELFF.

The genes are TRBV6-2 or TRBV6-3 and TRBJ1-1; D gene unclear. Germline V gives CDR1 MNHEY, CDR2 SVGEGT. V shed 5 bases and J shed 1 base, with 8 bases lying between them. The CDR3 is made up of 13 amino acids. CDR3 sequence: CASSLAENTEAFF. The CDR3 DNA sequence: TGTGCCAGCAGTCTGGCTGAGAACACTGAAGCTTTCTTT.

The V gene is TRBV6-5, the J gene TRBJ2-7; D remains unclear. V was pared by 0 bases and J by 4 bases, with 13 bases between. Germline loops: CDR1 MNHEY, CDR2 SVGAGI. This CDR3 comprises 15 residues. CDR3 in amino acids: CASSYSIVWLYEQYF. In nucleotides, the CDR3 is TGTGCCAGCAGTTACTCGATCGTGTGGTTATACGAGCAGTACTTC.

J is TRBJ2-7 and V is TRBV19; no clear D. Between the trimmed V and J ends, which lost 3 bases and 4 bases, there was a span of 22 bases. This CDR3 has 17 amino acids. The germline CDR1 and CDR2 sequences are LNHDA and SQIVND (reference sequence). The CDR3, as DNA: TGTGCCAGTAGTATGGATGGGCTGGAATTGGGAAGGTACGAGCAGTACTTC. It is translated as CASSMDGLELGRYEQYF.

The CDR3 DNA is TGTGCCAGCAGCGCGGACAGGACGGATGAAAAACTGTTTTTT. It is translated as CASSADRTDEKLFF. This rearrangement joins TRBV9 to TRBJ1-4; the match to TRBD1 covers 7 bases. The CDR3 has 14 amino acids. J was trimmed by 6 bases and V by 3 bases; bases with no gene match: 5. The germline V gene encodes CDR1 SGDLS and CDR2 YYNGEE.

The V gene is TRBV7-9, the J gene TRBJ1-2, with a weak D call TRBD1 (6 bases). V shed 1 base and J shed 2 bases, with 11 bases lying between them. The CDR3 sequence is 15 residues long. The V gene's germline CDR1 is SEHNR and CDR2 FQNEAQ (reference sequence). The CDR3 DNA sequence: TGTGCCAGCAGCTTAGAAATACAGGGAAACTATGGCTACACCTTC. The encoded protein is CASSLEIQGNYGYTF.

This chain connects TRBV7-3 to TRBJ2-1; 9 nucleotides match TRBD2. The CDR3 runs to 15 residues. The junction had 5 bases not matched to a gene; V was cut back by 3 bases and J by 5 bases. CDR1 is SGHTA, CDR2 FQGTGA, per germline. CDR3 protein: CASSLAASGDNEQFF. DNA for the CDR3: TGTGCCAGCAGCTTGGCGGCTAGCGGGGACAATGAGCAGTTCTTC. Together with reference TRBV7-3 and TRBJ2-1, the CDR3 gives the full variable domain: GAGVSQTPSNKVTEKGKYVELRCDPISGHTALYWYRQSLGQGPEFLIYFQGTGAADDSGLPNDRFFAVRPEGSVSTLKIQRTERGDSAVYLCASSLAASGDNEQFFGPGTRLTVL.

CDR3 coding DNA: TGTGCCTGGAGAACAGGGACGCTGTTCTACGAGCAGTACTTC. Its translation: CAWRTGTLFYEQYF. The J gene is TRBJ2-7, the V gene TRBV30, with a weak D call TRBD1 (6 bases). V dropped 3 bases and J dropped 3 bases, with 15 bases sitting between them. CDR3 size: 14 residues. Germline CDR1 is GTSNPN and CDR2 is SVGIG (reference sequence).

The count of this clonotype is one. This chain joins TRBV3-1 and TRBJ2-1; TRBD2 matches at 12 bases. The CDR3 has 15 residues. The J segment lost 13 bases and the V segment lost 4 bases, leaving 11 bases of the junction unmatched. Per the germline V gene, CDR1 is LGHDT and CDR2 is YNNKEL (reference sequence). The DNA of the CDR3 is TGTGCCAGCAGCCGCGGGACTAGCGGGCCCGAAGGACAGTTCTTC. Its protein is CASSRGTSGPEGQFF.

Here the CDR3 reads CASSLALGLAWYEQYF. The CDR3 region has the DNA TGTGCCAGCAGCTTAGCCCTTGGACTAGCTTGGTACGAGCAGTACTTC. The chain carries TRBV7-9 and TRBJ2-7; 8 nucleotides agree with TRBD2. The J segment lost 4 bases and the V segment lost 0 bases, leaving 8 bases of the junction unmatched. Germline V gives CDR1 SEHNR, CDR2 FQNEAQ (reference sequence). The CDR3 spans 16 residues.

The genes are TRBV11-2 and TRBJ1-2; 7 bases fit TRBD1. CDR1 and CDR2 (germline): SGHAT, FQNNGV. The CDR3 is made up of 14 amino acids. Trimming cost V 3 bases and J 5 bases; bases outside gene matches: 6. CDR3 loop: CASSLSPTGYGYTF. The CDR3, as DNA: TGTGCCAGCAGCTTGAGCCCGACAGGGTATGGCTACACCTTC.

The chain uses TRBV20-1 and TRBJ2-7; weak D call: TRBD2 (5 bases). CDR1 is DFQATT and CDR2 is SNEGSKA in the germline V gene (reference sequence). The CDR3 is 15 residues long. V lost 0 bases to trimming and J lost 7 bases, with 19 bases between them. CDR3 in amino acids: CSARDATGLFEEQYF. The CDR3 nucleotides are TGCAGTGCTAGAGATGCCACCGGACTGTTCGAAGAGCAGTACTTC.

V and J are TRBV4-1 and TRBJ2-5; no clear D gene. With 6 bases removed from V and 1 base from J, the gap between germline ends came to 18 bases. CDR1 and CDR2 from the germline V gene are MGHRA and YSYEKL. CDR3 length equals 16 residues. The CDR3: CASRRDPSQAQETQYF. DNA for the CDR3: TGCGCCAGCAGAAGGGATCCGTCCCAGGCCCAAGAGACCCAGTACTTC.

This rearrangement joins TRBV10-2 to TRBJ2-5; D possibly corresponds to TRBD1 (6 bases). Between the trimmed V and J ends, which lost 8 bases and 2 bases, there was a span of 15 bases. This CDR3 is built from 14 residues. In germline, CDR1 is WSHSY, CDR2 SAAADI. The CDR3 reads CASGRTVVQETQYF. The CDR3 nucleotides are TGCGCCAGCGGAAGGACAGTTGTTCAAGAGACCCAGTACTTC.

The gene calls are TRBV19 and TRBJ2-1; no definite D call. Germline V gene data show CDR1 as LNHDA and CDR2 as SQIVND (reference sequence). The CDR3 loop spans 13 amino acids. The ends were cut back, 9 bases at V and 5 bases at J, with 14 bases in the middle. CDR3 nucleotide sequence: TGTGCCAGCGGAAAGGGTTTCCACAATGAGCAGTTCTTC. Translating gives CASGKGFHNEQFF.

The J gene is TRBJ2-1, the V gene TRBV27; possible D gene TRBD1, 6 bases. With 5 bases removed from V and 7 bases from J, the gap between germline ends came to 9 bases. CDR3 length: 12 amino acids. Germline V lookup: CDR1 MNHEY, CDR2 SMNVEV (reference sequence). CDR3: CASSVGQNEQFF. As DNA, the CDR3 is TGTGCCAGCAGTGTCGGACAGAATGAGCAGTTCTTC.

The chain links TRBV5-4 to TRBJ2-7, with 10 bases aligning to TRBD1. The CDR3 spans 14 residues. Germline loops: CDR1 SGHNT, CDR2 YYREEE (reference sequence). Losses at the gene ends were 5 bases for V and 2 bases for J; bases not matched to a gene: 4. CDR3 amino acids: CASRNGQGAYEQYF. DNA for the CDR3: TGTGCCAGCAGGAACGGACAGGGGGCCTACGAGCAGTACTTC.